This entry lists 5 T cell receptor beta chains sequenced from one sample in a study of cytomegalovirus exposure and HLA in healthy donors (TCRdb year 2017). Libraries were prepared through the immunoSEQ multiplex PCR assay. For the multiplex PCR, a mixture combining 60 forward primers for TCR Vbeta segments and 13 reverse primers for TCR Jbeta segments was used. TCRdb took over this immuneACCESS table, retaining in-frame rearrangements with V and J assigned. Such tables are incomplete; in checked studies, under half of the missing clones stem from an unresolved V gene, and the remainder is unexplained. The sample data list over 150,000 clones, and roughly three quarters of these were observed just once. 13% of the sample rests with the top ten. Sequencing was done on a sample of PBMCs. The source is a man aged 30 to 39 in good health and CMV-seropositive.

As concerns this clone: The identical CDR3 is also encoded by other nucleotide sequences in the sample. The rearrangement joins TRBV10-3 to TRBJ1-1; D uncertain. CDR1 ENHRY and CDR2 SYGVKD come from the germline V gene. Between the trimmed V and J ends, which lost 0 bases and 0 bases, there was a span of 8 bases. The CDR3 runs to 15 residues. In DNA form, the CDR3 reads TGTGCCATCAGTGAGTCCAACAGTCTGAACACTGAAGCTTTCTTT. This translates into CAISESNSLNTEAFF.

The rearrangement uses TRBV12-1 and TRBJ2-6; the table assigns TRBD1, which was not confirmed against the DNA. TRBV12-1 is a documented pseudogene. This CDR3 spans 19 amino acids. CDR3 amino acids: CASSPDTGAEYSGANVLTF. The CDR3 bases are TGTGCCAGCAGCCCTGATACAGGGGCCGAATACTCTGGGGCCAACGTCCTGACTTTC.

The chain uses TRBV5-1 and TRBJ2-7; possibly TRBD2 for D (5 bases). Germline V gene data show CDR1 as SGHRS and CDR2 as YFSETQ. The V end was cut by 4 bases, the J end by 5 bases, with 13 bases between. CDR3 size: 13 residues. This CDR3 reads CASSGGGRDEQYF. CDR3 DNA sequence: TGCGCCAGCAGCGGAGGTGGAAGGGACGAGCAGTACTTC.

V and J are TRBV10-3 and TRBJ2-7, with 7 bases identical to TRBD2. CDR1 is ENHRY, CDR2 SYGVKD, per germline. The CDR3 runs 12 residues. V dropped 4 bases and J dropped 3; count of bases not matched to a gene: 0. DNA of the CDR3: TGTGCCATCAGTGGGACTAGCTACGAGCAGTACTTC. Translating it yields CAISGTSYEQYF.

V usage is TRBV7-6 and J usage is TRBJ2-5; TRBD2 might be the D (6 bases). Per germline, CDR1 SGHVS and CDR2 FNYEAQ. The CDR3 is made up of 13 amino acids. Deletions cut 5 bases from V and 4 bases from J, with 11 bases between. CDR3 amino acids: CASSISGGETQYF. The CDR3 bases are TGTGCCAGCAGCATATCCGGGGGAGAGACCCAGTACTTC.